The 11 T cell receptor beta chains below come from one sample, sequenced in a study of T cells in Graves' hyperthyroidism and ophthalmopathy. Authors of the study amplified TCR beta CDR3 regions from RNA transcripts. An initial round of RT-PCR targeting the TCR CDR3 relied on the HTBI primer set. MiXCR was run by TCRdb on the multiplex PCR reads, yielding one entry per CDR3 protein. Here the sample spans around 540,000 distinct CDR3 sequences, 46% being singletons. The sequenced sample consisted of peripheral blood or thyroid tissue (not recorded which). The receptors originated from a woman aged 18-29 years with Graves' hyperthyroidism.

This chain links TRBV7-3 with TRBJ2-5, with 10 bases matching TRBD2. This CDR3 has 14 residues. V dropped 6 bases and J dropped 4; count of bases not matched to a gene: 5. Germline V gene data show CDR1 as SGHTA and CDR2 as FQGTGA. The CDR3 DNA follows: TGTGCCAGCAGTTTTCTAGCGGGAGTAGAGACCCAGTACTTC. The encoded protein is CASSFLAGVETQYF. Full variable domain (remainder filled in from reference TRBV7-3 and TRBJ2-5): GAGVSQTPSNKVTEKGKYVELRCDPISGHTALYWYRQSLGQGPEFLIYFQGTGAADDSGLPNDRFFAVRPEGSVSTLKIQRTERGDSAVYLCASSFLAGVETQYFGPGTRLLVL.

This rearrangement joins TRBV2 to TRBJ1-1; D may be TRBD1 (6 bases). CDR1 and CDR2 from the germline V gene are SNHLY and FYNNEI. The CDR3 has 14 residues. Between the trimmed V and J ends, which lost 8 bases and 2 bases, there was a span of 15 bases. CDR3 residues: CASARGISNTEAFF. Written as DNA, the CDR3 is TGTGCCAGCGCAAGGGGGATCAGTAACACTGAAGCTTTCTTT.

The CDR3 here is CASRERGAYTF. The DNA for the CDR3 is TGTGCCAGCAGGGAACGGGGGGCCTACACCTTC. This chain uses TRBV7-2 with TRBJ1-2, with D possibly matching TRBD1 (6 bases). Germline CDR1 and CDR2: SGHTA and FQGNSA. This CDR3 has 11 residues. V shed 6 bases and J shed 10 bases, with 12 bases lying between them. The full variable domain, with the rest looked up from reference TRBV7-2 and TRBJ1-2, is GAGVSQSPSNKVTEKGKDVELRCDPISGHTALYWYRQSLGQGLEFLIYFQGNSAPDKSGLPSDRFSAERTGGSVSTLTIQRTQQEDSAVYLCASRERGAYTFGSGTRLTVV.

This clonotype occurred many times. The chain links TRBV20-1 to TRBJ1-2, with D possibly matching TRBD1 (6 bases). V lost 3 bases and J lost 5, with 10 bases in between. Germline V lookup: CDR1 DFQATT, CDR2 SNEGSKA (reference sequence). This CDR3 spans 12 amino acids. The CDR3 loop reads CSASPRGYGYTF. CDR3 DNA sequence: TGCAGTGCTAGTCCTAGGGGGTATGGCTACACCTTC.

This rearrangement joins TRBV7-9 to TRBJ2-6; TRBD2 might be the D (6 bases). The CDR3 is made up of 18 amino acids. CDR1 is SEHNR, CDR2 FQNEAQ, per germline (reference sequence). With 0 bases removed from V and 3 bases from J, the gap between germline ends came to 15 bases. The CDR3 is CASSLARGGVFGANVLTF. The CDR3 bases are TGTGCCAGCAGCTTAGCGCGGGGAGGAGTTTTTGGGGCCAACGTCCTGACTTTC. The whole variable domain, filled in from reference TRBV7-9 and TRBJ2-6, reads DTGVSQNPRHKITKRGQNVTFRCDPISEHNRLYWYRQTLGQGPEFLTYFQNEAQLEKSRLLSDRFSAERPKGSFSTLEIQRTEQGDSAMYLCASSLARGGVFGANVLTFGAGSRLTVL.

The chain joins TRBV12-3 or TRBV12-4 to TRBJ1-1; weak D call: TRBD1 (5 bases). CDR3 length: 13 residues. V dropped 7 bases and J dropped 4 bases, with 13 bases sitting between them. CDR3 in DNA: TGTGCCAGCACCACAGGACCGATCACTGAAGCTTTCTTT. Translating gives CASTTGPITEAFF.

This clonotype has a handful of counts. V and J are TRBV10-3 and TRBJ1-6; 12 nucleotides line up with TRBD1. The CDR3 has 17 amino acids. V was pared by 10 bases and J by 0 bases, with 7 bases of the junction left unmatched. Germline V gene data show CDR1 as ENHRY and CDR2 as SYGVKD. The CDR3 reads CATGTGGFISYNSPLHF. CDR3 DNA sequence: TGTGCCACCGGGACAGGGGGCTTCATCTCCTATAATTCACCCCTCCACTTT.

This clonotype was counted only a few times. The rearrangement uses TRBV11-2 and TRBJ1-3; 8 bases fit TRBD1. This CDR3 has 13 residues. The germline V gene encodes CDR1 SGHAT and CDR2 FQNNGV. The V gene end was trimmed by 3 bases and the J gene end by 9 bases; junction bases not matched to a gene: 4. The CDR3 protein is CASSLGQDFTIYF. Written as DNA, the CDR3 is TGTGCCAGCAGCTTGGGACAGGACTTCACCATATATTTT. Using reference TRBV11-2 and TRBJ1-3 for the parts outside the CDR3, the full variable domain is EAGVAQSPRYKIIEKRQSVAFWCNPISGHATLYWYQQILGQGPKLLIQFQNNGVVDDSQLPKDRFSAERLKGVDSTLKIQPAKLEDSAVYLCASSLGQDFTIYFGEGSWLTVV.

This clonotype has just a few counts. The chain uses TRBV29-1 and TRBJ2-7, with D possibly called TRBD1 or TRBD2 (6 bases each). The CDR3 is 14 residues long. The germline V and J ends were trimmed by 1 base and 0 bases, with 10 bases remaining between them. Germline values: CDR1 SQVTM, CDR2 ANQGSEA. In DNA, the CDR3 is TGCAGCGTTGAAGGGGGGGCCCCCTCCTACGAGCAGTACTTC. It yields the protein CSVEGGAPSYEQYF.

This CDR3 is CASKPGLAGSYEQYF. The CDR3 nucleotides read TGTGCCAGCAAACCGGGACTAGCGGGTTCCTACGAGCAGTACTTC. This chain connects TRBV7-9 to TRBJ2-7; TRBD2 agrees at 12 bases. The V gene end was trimmed by 7 bases and the J gene end by 1 base; junction bases not matched to a gene: 5. CDR3 length: 15 amino acids. Germline V lookup: CDR1 SEHNR, CDR2 FQNEAQ (reference sequence). The full variable domain, with the rest looked up from reference TRBV7-9 and TRBJ2-7, is DTGVSQNPRHKITKRGQNVTFRCDPISEHNRLYWYRQTLGQGPEFLTYFQNEAQLEKSRLLSDRFSAERPKGSFSTLEIQRTEQGDSAMYLCASKPGLAGSYEQYFGPGTRLTVT.

The rearrangement uses TRBV20-1 and TRBJ1-2, with a possible D match to TRBD1 (5 bases). Trimming cost V 2 bases and J 8 bases, with 12 bases left between them. CDR3 length: 12 residues. Germline V gene data show CDR1 as DFQATT and CDR2 as SNEGSKA (reference sequence). CDR3 sequence reads: CSARPGASGYTF. The CDR3 DNA reads as TGCAGTGCTAGACCCGGGGCGAGCGGCTACACCTTC.